Listed below are T cell receptor beta chains from one sample, sequenced in a study of HIV-infected patients and healthy controls. TCRdb re-derived calls from the 5' RACE reads in MiXCR, one entry per CDR3 protein. This sample has roughly 8,000 distinct CDR3 sequences, with roughly 10% found just once. This material consisted of blood, taken before antiretroviral therapy. Receptors were obtained from an adult with HIV infection. Each CDR3 is given with its conserved first and last residue. D genes are given only for firm matches. Size is omitted from some rows. Given values are once, few, many or a class for expanded clones.

TRBJ1-2 | TRBV18 | many | . | CASSPNLLRELGDGYTF | TGTGCCAGCTCACCTAACCTGCTCAGGGAACTCGGCGACGGCTACACCTTC
TRBJ1-5 | TRBV7-2 | many | TRBD1 | CASSKRRDRSQPQHF | TGTGCCAGCAGCAAACGCCGGGACAGGTCCCAGCCCCAGCATTTT
TRBJ2-7 | TRBV28 | . | . | CASSGGPRRNYEQYF | TGTGCCAGCAGTGGGGGTCCTCGGCGCAACTACGAGCAGTACTTC
TRBJ1-4 | TRBV6-5 | many | TRBD1 | CASRTNPGGREKLFF | TGTGCCAGCAGAACCAATCCAGGGGGCCGGGAAAAACTGTTTTTT
TRBJ1-5 | TRBV19 | medium-sized | . | CASSISAFSNQPQHF | TGTGCCAGTAGTATATCTGCGTTTAGCAATCAGCCCCAGCATTTT
TRBJ1-3 | TRBV5-1 | many | . | CASSLGEFGNTIYF | TGCGCCAGCAGCTTGGGAGAATTTGGAAACACCATATATTTT
TRBJ2-5 | TRBV5-1 | many | . | CASTVGGPTYQETQYF | TGCGCCAGCACCGTTGGGGGACCTACGTACCAAGAGACCCAGTACTTC
TRBJ2-5 | TRBV6-2/TRBV6-3 | many | . | CASSGTLETQYF | TGTGCCAGCAGTGGGACGTTAGAGACCCAGTACTTC
TRBJ1-1 | TRBV3-1 | medium-sized | . | CASSQDLGLRDTEAFF | TGTGCCAGCAGCCAAGATCTCGGGCTTCGGGACACTGAAGCTTTCTTT
TRBJ1-2 | TRBV10-3 | many | . | CAISPGHQNYGYTF | TGTGCCATCAGTCCGGGACACCAGAACTATGGCTACACCTTC
TRBJ1-5 | TRBV19 | medium-sized | . | CASTDRGNQPQHF | TGTGCCAGTACCGATAGGGGCAATCAGCCCCAGCATTTT
TRBJ2-1 | TRBV12-3/TRBV12-4 | many | . | CASSLGVAPNEQFF | TGTGCCAGCAGTTTAGGCGTAGCACCCAATGAGCAGTTCTTC
TRBJ2-1 | TRBV19 | . | . | CASSIPRSSYNEQFF | TGTGCCAGTAGTATCCCCCGGAGCTCCTACAATGAGCAGTTCTTC
TRBJ2-2 | TRBV11-2 | many | . | CATSLEAGADGELFF | TGTGCCACCAGCTTGGAGGCCGGGGCCGACGGGGAGCTGTTTTTT
TRBJ2-1 | TRBV7-9 | . | . | CASSLVVAALSYNEQFF | TGTGCCAGCAGCTTAGTGGTAGCGGCCCTCTCCTACAATGAGCAGTTCTTC
TRBJ2-1 | TRBV5-1 | few | TRBD1 | CASSFGTANNEQFF | TGCGCCAGCAGCTTTGGGACAGCAAACAATGAGCAGTTCTTC
TRBJ2-2 | TRBV7-9 | many | . | CASSRIVTGELFF | TGTGCCAGCAGCCGTATAGTGACCGGGGAGCTGTTTTTT
TRBJ1-2 | TRBV6-5 | medium-sized | . | CASSPGAGDYGYTF | TGTGCCAGCAGCCCCGGGGCAGGAGACTATGGCTACACCTTC
TRBJ1-2 | TRBV10-3 | medium-sized | TRBD1 | CAIGFLQGALPYGYTF | TGTGCCATCGGATTTCTCCAGGGGGCCCTTCCGTATGGCTACACCTTC
TRBJ1-5 | TRBV7-2 | many | . | CASSLERGQPQHF | TGTGCCAGCAGCTTAGAAAGGGGCCAGCCCCAGCATTTT
TRBJ1-6 | TRBV15 | . | TRBD1 | CATSGYRGQNSPLHF | TGTGCCACCAGCGGTTACAGGGGGCAGAATTCACCCCTCCACTTT
TRBJ2-2 | TRBV12-3/TRBV12-4 | large | . | CASGPPGNTGELFF | TGTGCCAGCGGCCCCCCGGGGAACACCGGGGAGCTGTTTTTT